This TCR beta chain was sequenced during a study of blood T cell repertoires in COVID-19. The wider study: COVID-19 samples collected from the United States, Italy and Spain covered acute and convalescent phases.

Enrolment of Seattle patients took place during active infection, and they were followed longitudinally. This clone was found once. Trimming removed 2 bases at V and 6 bases at J, with 12 bases between. Germline V lookup: CDR1 MNHEY, CDR2 SMNVEV (reference sequence). This CDR3 contains 14 residues. The table came from immunoSEQ multiplex PCR; TCRdb's copy has only in-frame clones and leaves some out. Found here are 250,000 to 400,000 clones, about nine tenths of them singletons; the top ten hold approximately 2.9%. Sequencing input: peripheral blood. The chain is built from TRBV27 and TRBJ2-3, with D possibly matching TRBD2 (5 bases). This receptor was identified in a woman younger than 45 with COVID-19, enrolled during active disease. For the CDR3, the DNA is TGTGCCAGCAGTTTAAGGGAGATTAAGGATACGCAGTATTTT. Its translation: CASSLREIKDTQYF.